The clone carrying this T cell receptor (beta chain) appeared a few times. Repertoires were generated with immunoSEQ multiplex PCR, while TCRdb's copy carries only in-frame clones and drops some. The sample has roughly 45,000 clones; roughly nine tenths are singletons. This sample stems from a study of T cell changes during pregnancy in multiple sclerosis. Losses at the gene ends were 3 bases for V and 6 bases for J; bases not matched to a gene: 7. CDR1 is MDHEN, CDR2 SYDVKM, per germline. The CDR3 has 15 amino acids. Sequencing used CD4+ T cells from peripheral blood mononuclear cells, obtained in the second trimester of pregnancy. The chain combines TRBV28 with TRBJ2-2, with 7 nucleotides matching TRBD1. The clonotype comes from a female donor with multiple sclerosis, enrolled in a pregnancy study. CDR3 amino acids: CASSFLDRVAGELFF. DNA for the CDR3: TGTGCCAGCAGTTTCCTCGACAGGGTGGCCGGGGAGCTGTTTTTT.